This T cell receptor beta chain is drawn from a study of blood T cell repertoires in COVID-19 (dated by TCRdb to between 2020 and 2021). Broadly, across the study: Collaborator samples came from the United States, Italy and Spain and covered acute and convalescent phases of COVID-19. Deeply sampled blood TCRbeta repertoires from subjects exposed to, actively infected with, or recovered from COVID-19 were included in the dataset. A de-identified subject ID, COVID-19 status, age in years and sex were almost always included in the sample metadata. The repertoires were released in a freely available public database intended as a resource for research on the immune response to SARS-CoV-2. The material from the prospective study consisted of cDNA or gDNA derived from T cells, B-cell-depleted T cells, or PBMCs. Samples came from the ongoing ImmuneRACE study (first 160 participants) plus 1,254 subjects from 6 global collaborators. Where HLA class I and class II types were available, the types were taken from metadata supplied by the sample provider, not from assay-based typing. What the study reported, not specific to this receptor: How much clinical and demographic metadata was included differed by source and by participant, and the metadata was provided uncurated.

One collaborating source in Seattle enrolled patients while the patients were actively infected and followed the patients over time throughout the course of disease. Each collaborating institution followed its own protocols to collect whole blood in K2EDTA tubes. For TCRbeta analysis, collaborators shipped samples as frozen whole blood, isolated PBMCs, or DNA extracted from either of those sample types. The immunoSEQ Assay, a bias-controlled multiplex PCR, was used to amplify TCRbeta CDR3 regions from genomic DNA. In the original analysis: Within the assay, amplification of reference gene primers was used to estimate how many nucleated cells each sample contained. To quantify the absolute abundance of each unique TCRbeta CDR3 rearrangement, sequence reads were collapsed and filtered. Productive Simpson clonality was computed per sample as the square root of Simpson's diversity index over productive rearrangements. Sourced from immuneACCESS, this table was stored by TCRdb with only in-frame sequences that have V and J called. A share of the clones is absent; for the studies checked, an unresolved V gene accounts for under half, and the remainder has no known explanation. Clonal size and the V and J genes are those of that table, whereas D and trimming came from the DNA. The sample has approximately 300,000 clones on record, around 90% of them singletons. The ten top clones hold more than 6% of the sample.

From a lookup of the germline V gene, CDR1 and CDR2 are SNHLY and FYNNEI. Inclusive of the bounding cysteine and phenylalanine, the CDR3 is 15 residues long. The sequence is cut down to CDR3 DNA, 45 bases in frame from base 1. Germline trimming amounts to 5 bases on V and 8 bases on J, with 7 as the count of junction bases outside the gene matches. Of note for this clone: Its antigen specificity is not known. No base-level quality is on record; no much larger clone is a single base apart.

This TCR derives from a woman aged 25 to 45 with COVID-19, enrolled during active disease. The chain was built from TRBV2 and TRBJ1-6; 9 bases in the middle match TRBD1. The specimen was peripheral blood. The CDR3 reads as follows: CASSPPGQGYSPLHF. The nucleotides read TGTGCCAGCAGTCCCCCGGGACAGGGTTATTCACCCCTCCACTTT.